The source of this T cell receptor (beta chain) is a study of cytomegalovirus exposure and HLA in healthy donors. General study results and limits: Cytomegalovirus-associated TCR beta chains were listed, numbering 164. According to a later analysis, most TCR beta chains associated with CMV appeared HLA-restricted. Fewer than 20,000 TCR beta sequences were associated with HLA alleles at 0.05 false discovery rate in a later analysis. Most sequenced TCRs were rare (though some public TCRs occurred in many donors).

The PCR contained 60 Vbeta and 13 Jbeta primers. The protocol was immunoSEQ multiplex PCR, while the TCRdb copy is restricted to in-frame clones and leaves out a portion. The data show roughly 82,000 clones, roughly 80% seen once. This clone showed up just a few times. As yet, its antigen is unknown. V was shortened by 4 bases and J by 3 bases, with 5 bases between the two germline ends. Germline loops: CDR1 SGDLS, CDR2 YYNGEE. This CDR3 has 12 residues. The sequencing input was PBMCs. The gene calls are TRBV9 and TRBJ1-3, with D hard to call. This receptor was taken from a woman aged 45-65 years in good health and CMV-seropositive. CDR3: CASSRDGNTIYF. The CDR3 DNA reads as TGTGCCAGCAGCCGGGATGGAAACACCATATATTTT.